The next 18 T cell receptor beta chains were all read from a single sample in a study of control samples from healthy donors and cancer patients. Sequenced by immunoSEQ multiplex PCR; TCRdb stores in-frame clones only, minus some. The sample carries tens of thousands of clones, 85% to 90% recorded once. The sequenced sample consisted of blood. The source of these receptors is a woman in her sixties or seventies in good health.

CDR3 coding DNA: TGTGCCAGCAGTTTCTTAACCAATGAGCAGTTCTTC. Translation: CASSFLTNEQFF. The J gene is TRBJ2-1, the V gene TRBV28; no firm D call. Per germline, CDR1 MDHEN and CDR2 SYDVKM. The CDR3 runs to 12 residues. Trimming pared 3 bases from V and 6 bases from J, leaving 6 bases between.

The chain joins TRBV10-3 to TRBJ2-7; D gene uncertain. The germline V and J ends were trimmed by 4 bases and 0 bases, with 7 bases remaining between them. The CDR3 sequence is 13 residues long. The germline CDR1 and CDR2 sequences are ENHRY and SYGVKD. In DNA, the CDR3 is TGTGCCATCAGTGGGGGAAGCTCCTACGAGCAGTACTTC. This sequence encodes CAISGGSSYEQYF.

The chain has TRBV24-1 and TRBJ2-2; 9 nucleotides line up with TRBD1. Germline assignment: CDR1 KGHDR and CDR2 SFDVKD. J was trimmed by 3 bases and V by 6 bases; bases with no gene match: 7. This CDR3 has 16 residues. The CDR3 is CATSIAGQGHTGELFF. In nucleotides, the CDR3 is TGTGCCACCAGTATCGCGGGACAGGGACACACCGGGGAGCTGTTTTTT.

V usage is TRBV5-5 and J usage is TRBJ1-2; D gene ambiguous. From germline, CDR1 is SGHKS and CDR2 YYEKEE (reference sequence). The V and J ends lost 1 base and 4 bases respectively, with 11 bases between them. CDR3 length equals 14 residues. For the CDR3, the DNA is TGTGCCAGCAGCTTGATCGACTCAATCTATGGCTACACCTTC. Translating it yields CASSLIDSIYGYTF.

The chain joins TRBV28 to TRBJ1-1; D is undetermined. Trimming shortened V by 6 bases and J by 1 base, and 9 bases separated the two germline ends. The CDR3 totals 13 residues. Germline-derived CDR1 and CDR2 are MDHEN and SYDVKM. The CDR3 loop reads CASRGQQNTEAFF. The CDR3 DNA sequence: TGTGCCAGCAGAGGGCAGCAGAACACTGAAGCTTTCTTT.

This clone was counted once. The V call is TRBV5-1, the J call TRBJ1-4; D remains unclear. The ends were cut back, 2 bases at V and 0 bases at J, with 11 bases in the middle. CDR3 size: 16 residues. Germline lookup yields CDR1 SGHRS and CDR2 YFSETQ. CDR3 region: CASSFGKPATNEKLFF. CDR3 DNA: TGCGCCAGCAGCTTCGGAAAGCCTGCAACTAATGAAAAACTGTTTTTT.

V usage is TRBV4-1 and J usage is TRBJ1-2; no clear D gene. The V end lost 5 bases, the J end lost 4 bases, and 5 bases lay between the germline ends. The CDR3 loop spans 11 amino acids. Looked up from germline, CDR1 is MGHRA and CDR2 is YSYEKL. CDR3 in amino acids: CASSDLYGYTF. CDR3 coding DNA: TGCGCCAGCAGCGACCTCTATGGCTACACCTTC.

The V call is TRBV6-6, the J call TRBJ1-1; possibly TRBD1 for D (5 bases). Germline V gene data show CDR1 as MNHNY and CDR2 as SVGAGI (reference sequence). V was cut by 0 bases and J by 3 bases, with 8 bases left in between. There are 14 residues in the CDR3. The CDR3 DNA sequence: TGTGCCAGCAGTTACTCTGGGGGAGACACTGAAGCTTTCTTT. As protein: CASSYSGGDTEAFF.

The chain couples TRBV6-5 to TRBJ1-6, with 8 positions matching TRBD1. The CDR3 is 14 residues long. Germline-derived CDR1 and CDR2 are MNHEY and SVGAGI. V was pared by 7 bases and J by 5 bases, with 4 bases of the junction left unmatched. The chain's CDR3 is CASKDRANNSPLHF. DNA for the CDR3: TGTGCCAGCAAGGACAGGGCCAATAATTCACCCCTCCACTTT.

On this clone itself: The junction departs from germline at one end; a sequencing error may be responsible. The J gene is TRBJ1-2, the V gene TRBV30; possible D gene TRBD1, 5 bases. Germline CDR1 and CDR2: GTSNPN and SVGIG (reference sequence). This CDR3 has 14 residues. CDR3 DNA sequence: TGTGCCTGGAGTGTAGCAGGGAGGAACTTTGGCTACACCTTC. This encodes CAWSVAGRNFGYTF.

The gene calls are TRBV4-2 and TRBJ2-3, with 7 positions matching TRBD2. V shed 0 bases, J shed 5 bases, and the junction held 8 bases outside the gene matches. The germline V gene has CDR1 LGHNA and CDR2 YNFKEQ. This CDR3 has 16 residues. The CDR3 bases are TGTGCCAGCAGCCAAGATAACGCGGGAGTGGAAGATACGCAGTATTTT. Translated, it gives CASSQDNAGVEDTQYF.

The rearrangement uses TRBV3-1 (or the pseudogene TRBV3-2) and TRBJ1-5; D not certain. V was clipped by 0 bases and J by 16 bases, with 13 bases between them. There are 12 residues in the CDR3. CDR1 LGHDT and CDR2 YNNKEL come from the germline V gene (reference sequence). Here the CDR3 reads CASSQDNPGAHF. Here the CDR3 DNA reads TGTGCCAGCAGCCAAGATAATCCGGGCGCCCATTTT.

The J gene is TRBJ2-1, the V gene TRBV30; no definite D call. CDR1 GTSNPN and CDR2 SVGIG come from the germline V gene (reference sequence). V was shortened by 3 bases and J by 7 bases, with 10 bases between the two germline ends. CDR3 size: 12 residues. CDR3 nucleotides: TGTGCCTGGAGCTACGCCGGGAATGAGCAGTTCTTC. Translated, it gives CAWSYAGNEQFF.

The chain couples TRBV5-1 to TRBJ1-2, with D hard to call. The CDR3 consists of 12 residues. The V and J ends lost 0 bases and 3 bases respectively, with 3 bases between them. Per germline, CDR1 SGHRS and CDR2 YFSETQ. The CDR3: CASSLADYGYTF. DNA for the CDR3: TGCGCCAGCAGCTTGGCAGACTATGGCTACACCTTC.

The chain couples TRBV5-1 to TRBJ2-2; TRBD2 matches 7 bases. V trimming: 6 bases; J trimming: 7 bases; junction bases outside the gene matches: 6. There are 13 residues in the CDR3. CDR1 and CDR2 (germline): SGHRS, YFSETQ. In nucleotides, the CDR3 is TGCGCCAGCACCGGGGGGTGGGTCGGGGAGCTGTTTTTT. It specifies CASTGGWVGELFF. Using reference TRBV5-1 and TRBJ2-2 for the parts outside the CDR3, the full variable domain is KAGVTQTPRYLIKTRGQQVTLSCSPISGHRSVSWYQQTPGQGLQFLFEYFSETQRNKGNFPGRFSGRQFSNSRSEMNVSTLELGDSALYLCASTGGWVGELFFGEGSRLTVL.

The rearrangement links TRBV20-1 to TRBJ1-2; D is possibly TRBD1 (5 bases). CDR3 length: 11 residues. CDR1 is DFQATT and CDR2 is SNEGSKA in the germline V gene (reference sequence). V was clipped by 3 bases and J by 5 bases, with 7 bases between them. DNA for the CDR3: TGCAGTGCTAGTGGGGGGTATGGCTACACCTTC. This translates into CSASGGYGYTF.

The CDR3 region is CASSYRPRLVYNEQFF. For the CDR3, the DNA is TGTGCCAGCAGTTACCGTCCGAGACTTGTCTACAATGAGCAGTTCTTC. The gene calls are TRBV6-2 or TRBV6-3 and TRBJ2-1; D is uncertain. This CDR3 is 16 amino acids long. Germline V gene lookup returns CDR1 MNHEY and CDR2 SVGEGT. V was cut by 2 bases and J by 3 bases, with 14 bases left in between.

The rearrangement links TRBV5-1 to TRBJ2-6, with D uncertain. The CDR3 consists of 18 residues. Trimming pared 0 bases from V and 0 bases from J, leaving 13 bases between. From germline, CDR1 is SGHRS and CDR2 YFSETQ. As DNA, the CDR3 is TGCGCCAGCAGCTTGGGAGGCGGTCCAAGCTCTGGGGCCAACGTCCTGACTTTC. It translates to CASSLGGGPSSGANVLTF. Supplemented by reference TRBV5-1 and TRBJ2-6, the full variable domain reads KAGVTQTPRYLIKTRGQQVTLSCSPISGHRSVSWYQQTPGQGLQFLFEYFSETQRNKGNFPGRFSGRQFSNSRSEMNVSTLELGDSALYLCASSLGGGPSSGANVLTFGAGSRLTVL.